The next 10 T cell receptor beta chains were all read from a single sample in a study of T cell repertoires in urothelial bladder cancer. Profiled with immunoSEQ multiplex PCR; TCRdb holds only in-frame clones, not every one. Here the sample spans about 13,000 clones, 60% to 70% being singletons. Sequences were obtained from tumor-infiltrating cells from bladder cancer. The receptors come from a human donor with urothelial carcinoma.

The V gene is TRBV5-1, the J gene TRBJ1-1; D perhaps matches TRBD1 (6 bases). Per germline, CDR1 SGHRS and CDR2 YFSETQ. V lost 0 bases and J lost 11, with 11 bases in between. CDR3 size: 12 residues. CDR3 nucleotide sequence: TGCGCCAGCAGCTTGGCCGGGGGCCCGGCTTTCTTT. This translates into CASSLAGGPAFF.

CDR3 DNA sequence: TGTGCCAGTAGTATAGGTCGGGACACAGTTGAGACCCAGTACTTC. The encoded protein is CASSIGRDTVETQYF. The rearrangement uses TRBV19 and TRBJ2-5, with a weak D call TRBD1 (6 bases). The CDR3 is made up of 15 amino acids. The V gene lost 1 base and the J gene lost 5 bases, with 14 bases spanning the gap. The germline CDR1 and CDR2 sequences are LNHDA and SQIVND (reference sequence). Full variable domain (missing parts from reference TRBV19 and TRBJ2-5): DGGITQSPKYLFRKEGQNVTLSCEQNLNHDAMYWYRQDPGQGLRLIYYSQIVNDFQKGDIAEGYSVSREKKESFPLTVTSAQKNPTAFYLCASSIGRDTVETQYFGPGTRLLVL.

The chain is built from TRBV11-2 and TRBJ1-2, with TRBD1 as a possible D gene (6 bases). Trimming removed 7 bases at V and 8 bases at J, with 20 bases between. The CDR3 spans 14 residues. Germline CDR1 and CDR2: SGHAT and FQNNGV. The CDR3 nucleotides are TGTGCCAGCACCGGGGGAAACAGGGCCTTAGGCTACACCTTC. Protein product: CASTGGNRALGYTF.

V usage is TRBV9 and J usage is TRBJ1-6; no clear D gene. The CDR3 length is 13 residues. In germline, CDR1 is SGDLS, CDR2 YYNGEE. V was cut by 1 base and J by 11 bases, with 10 bases left in between. The CDR3 spells CASSVTSSPPLHF. The CDR3 DNA reads TGTGCCAGCAGCGTAACCTCGTCGCCACCCCTCCACTTT.

The rearrangement uses TRBV5-1 and TRBJ1-2; maybe TRBD1 (5 bases). V was clipped by 4 bases and J by 5 bases, with 12 bases between them. CDR1 and CDR2 from the germline V gene are SGHRS and YFSETQ. CDR3 size: 13 residues. CDR3 sequence: CASSPPTAYGYTF. The CDR3 bases are TGCGCCAGCAGCCCGCCGACAGCTTATGGCTACACCTTC.

The chain uses TRBV2 and TRBJ2-3, with D perhaps TRBD1 or TRBD2 (6 bases each). Germline V lookup: CDR1 SNHLY, CDR2 FYNNEI. V lost 2 bases and J lost 2, with 11 bases in between. This CDR3 has 15 amino acids. CDR3 sequence reads: CASSERGTVTDTQYF. CDR3 DNA sequence: TGTGCCAGCAGTGAAAGGGGGACTGTCACAGATACGCAGTATTTT.

For this clone: A junction end diverges from the germline sequence, so it may reflect a read error. The chain recombines TRBV7-9 with TRBJ2-5; TRBD1 matches 7 bases. Germline V gene data show CDR1 as SEHNR and CDR2 as FQNEAQ (reference sequence). The CDR3 sequence is 13 residues long. CDR3 sequence reads: CASSLAIRDSMDF. CDR3 bases: TGTGCCAGCAGCTTAGCAATACGGGACAGCATGGACTTC.

V gene TRBV5-1 combines with J gene TRBJ2-2; 14 positions agree with TRBD2. Per the germline V gene, CDR1 is SGHRS and CDR2 is YFSETQ. The CDR3 contains 17 residues. V lost 4 bases and J lost 5; bases outside the gene matches: 7. CDR3 sequence reads: CASSPRTSGGNTGELFF. The DNA for the CDR3 is TGCGCCAGCAGCCCACGGACTAGCGGGGGGAATACCGGGGAGCTGTTTTTT.

The chain employs TRBV9 and TRBJ2-3; D gene uncertain. V was trimmed by 3 bases and J by 4 bases, leaving 12 bases between them. This CDR3 is 14 amino acids long. Germline assignment: CDR1 SGDLS and CDR2 YYNGEE. CDR3 in amino acids: CASSALSTPDTQYF. CDR3 coding DNA: TGTGCCAGCAGCGCCCTGAGCACCCCAGATACGCAGTATTTT.

CDR3 amino acids: CASSDDRSNEKLFF. In DNA form, the CDR3 reads TGTGCCAGCAGTGATGACCGTAGTAATGAAAAACTGTTTTTT. The V call is TRBV2, the J call TRBJ1-4; D not resolved. There are 14 residues in the CDR3. Deletions cut 3 bases from V and 4 bases from J, with 9 bases between. Germline values: CDR1 SNHLY, CDR2 FYNNEI. Combining the CDR3 with reference TRBV2 and TRBJ1-4 gives the whole variable domain EPEVTQTPSHQVTQMGQEVILRCVPISNHLYFYWYRQILGQKVEFLVSFYNNEISEKSEIFDDQFSVERPDGSNFTLKIRSTKLEDSAMYFCASSDDRSNEKLFFGSGTQLSVL.